A single sample gave rise to the 8 T cell receptor beta chains below, sequenced in a study of blood T cell repertoires in COVID-19. Here immunoSEQ multiplex PCR was the method, and the copy in TCRdb shows in-frame clones only, minus some. The sample holds fewer than 120,000 clones, about 80% seen once. Input material: peripheral blood. The source is a woman older than 75 with acute or convalescent COVID-19.

This clone was counted a single time. The genes are TRBV5-1 and TRBJ2-5; the D is unclear. This CDR3 has 14 amino acids. Trimming removed 3 bases from V and 2 bases from J, with 11 bases in between. Germline-derived CDR1 and CDR2 are SGHRS and YFSETQ. CDR3 amino acids: CASSSRHRQETQYF. CDR3 DNA: TGCGCCAGCAGCTCCCGACATCGACAAGAGACCCAGTACTTC.

The gene calls are TRBV6-5 and TRBJ2-7; 9 bases align to TRBD2. V lost 8 bases, J lost 3 bases, and 8 bases stayed unmatched. The CDR3 contains 14 residues. CDR1 and CDR2 from the germline V gene are MNHEY and SVGAGI. The CDR3 DNA follows: TGTGCCAGCGCAACGGGACTAGCTTTCTACGAGCAGTACTTC. It specifies CASATGLAFYEQYF.

This clone was detected only once. This chain connects TRBV3-1 (or the pseudogene TRBV3-2) to TRBJ1-2, with 9 positions matching TRBD1. This CDR3 has 14 residues. V trimming: 5 bases; J trimming: 4 bases; junction bases outside the gene matches: 5. CDR1 and CDR2 (germline): LGHDT, YNNKEL (reference sequence). CDR3 sequence: CASSDRGVSYGYTF. CDR3 nucleotides: TGTGCCAGCAGCGACAGGGGGGTTAGCTATGGCTACACCTTC.

The chain is built from TRBV9 and TRBJ2-5; D perhaps matches TRBD2 (7 bases). This CDR3 has 14 residues. Germline values: CDR1 SGDLS, CDR2 YYNGEE. Trimming left V 3 bases short and J 2 bases short, with 11 bases between. Written as DNA, the CDR3 is TGTGCCAGCAGCGAAGGGGGGGGTCAAGAGACCCAGTACTTC. Translating it yields CASSEGGGQETQYF.

The chain employs TRBV27 and TRBJ2-5, with D possibly matching TRBD2 (6 bases). Trimming removed 1 base from V and 5 bases from J, with 14 bases in between. The CDR3 runs to 15 residues. CDR1 and CDR2 from the germline V gene are MNHEY and SMNVEV (reference sequence). The CDR3 bases are TGTGCCAGCAGTTTATATCGGGCCGGAGGGGAGACCCAGTACTTC. Translating gives CASSLYRAGGETQYF.

The sample holds a few counts of this clone. This chain links TRBV30 with TRBJ1-5, with no clear D. The CDR3 is 12 amino acids. The V gene's germline CDR1 is GTSNPN and CDR2 SVGIG (reference sequence). The V and J ends lost 0 bases and 8 bases respectively, with 8 bases between them. The CDR3 bases are TGTGCCTGGAGTGTACTTGGTGAGCCCCAGCATTTT. As protein: CAWSVLGEPQHF.

V gene TRBV30 combines with J gene TRBJ1-2; 9 bases match TRBD1. With 5 bases clipped from V and 5 bases from J, the junction kept 9 bases outside the gene matches. This CDR3 has 14 residues. Germline assignment: CDR1 GTSNPN and CDR2 SVGIG (reference sequence). In nucleotides, the CDR3 is TGTGCCTGGGGGCCGGGACAGGGACCTTATGGCTACACCTTC. Residues: CAWGPGQGPYGYTF.

In its sample, this clone was seen once. The chain links TRBV5-4 to TRBJ2-5; 10 positions agree with TRBD2. This CDR3 region has 16 residues. CDR1 and CDR2 (germline): SGHNT, YYREEE (reference sequence). The J segment lost 2 bases and the V segment lost 6 bases, leaving 10 bases of the junction unmatched. As DNA, the CDR3 is TGTGCCAGCACCACAAAGCTAGCGGGGGTTCAAGAGACCCAGTACTTC. Translating it yields CASTTKLAGVQETQYF.